Included here is one T cell receptor beta chain sequence, with context. Its antigen remains unidentified. V was cut by 8 bases and J by 0 bases, with 11 bases left in between. The CDR3 runs 14 residues. Germline V gene data show CDR1 as MDHEN and CDR2 as SYDVKM. This sample is part of a study of post-analysis software for immune sequencing data. Study-wide findings and caveats: Five TRBV segments occurring more often in patients than controls included TRBV5-6, TRBV5-1 and TRBV20-1.

Carried by the TCR beta cDNA libraries were unique molecular identifiers. In TCRdb, the PCR reads were re-called with MiXCR into one record per CDR3 protein. The data contain some 260,000 distinct CDR3 sequences, 35% to 40% of them singletons. The origin of this receptor is a girl aged 5 to 17 with multiple sclerosis. This chain links TRBV28 with TRBJ1-5, with D perhaps matching TRBD1 (5 bases). What was sequenced was blood. CDR3 residues: CASRREYSNQPQHF. The CDR3 nucleotides are TGTGCCAGCCGCAGGGAATATAGCAATCAGCCCCAGCATTTT. The full variable domain, completed using reference TRBV28 and TRBJ1-5, is DVKVTQSSRYLVKRTGEKVFLECVQDMDHENMFWYRQDPGLGLRLIYFSYDVKMKEKGDIPEGYSVSREKKERFSLILESASTNQTSMYLCASRREYSNQPQHFGDGTRLSIL.